These 21 T cell receptor beta chains were sequenced from one sample in a study of shared clonotypes between healthy human individuals. Assay: immunoSEQ multiplex PCR; the TCRdb copy retains only in-frame clones and omits some. The sample yields 550,000 to 700,000 clones, 73% seen once. The sequenced sample was memory CD4+ T cells sorted from blood. Subset in this sample: CD45RA-negative fraction. These receptors all stem from a woman aged 30 to 39 in good health.

This clone came up a few times. The genes are TRBV14 and TRBJ2-7; D unclear. V dropped 0 bases and J dropped 2 bases, with 8 bases sitting between them. This CDR3 comprises 14 residues. Germline-derived CDR1 and CDR2 are SGHDN and FVKESK. CDR3 bases: TGTGCCAGCAGCCAAGATTTCCCCCCCTACGAGCAGTACTTC. It translates to CASSQDFPPYEQYF.

This chain links TRBV28 with TRBJ1-5; no reliable D call. This CDR3 spans 14 amino acids. Trimming removed 3 bases at V and 11 bases at J, with 17 bases between. Germline-derived CDR1 and CDR2 are MDHEN and SYDVKM. Here the CDR3 reads CASSFAAPLSAQHF. The CDR3 nucleotides are TGTGCCAGCAGTTTTGCGGCCCCGTTATCAGCCCAGCATTTT.

The chain uses TRBV28 and TRBJ2-7; 8 nucleotides align to TRBD1. Germline CDR1 reads MDHEN; CDR2 reads SYDVKM. The CDR3 has 14 residues. With V trimmed by 7 bases and J by 3 bases, 8 bases remained unmatched. The CDR3 DNA sequence: TGTGCCAGCACTGTCGGGACAGGTCTCTACGAGCAGTACTTC. The encoded protein is CASTVGTGLYEQYF. Variable domain in full (rest from reference TRBV28 and TRBJ2-7): DVKVTQSSRYLVKRTGEKVFLECVQDMDHENMFWYRQDPGLGLRLIYFSYDVKMKEKGDIPEGYSVSREKKERFSLILESASTNQTSMYLCASTVGTGLYEQYFGPGTRLTVT.

CDR3: CASSLTGFGETQYF. CDR3 DNA: TGTGCCAGCAGCCTCACAGGGTTTGGTGAGACCCAGTACTTC. The chain recombines TRBV28 with TRBJ2-5, with D possibly matching TRBD1 (6 bases). Trimming cost V 6 bases and J 5 bases, with 16 bases left between them. The CDR3 totals 14 residues. Germline loops: CDR1 MDHEN, CDR2 SYDVKM.

The V and J genes are TRBV28 and TRBJ1-1, with no clear D. This CDR3 is built from 13 residues. Germline CDR1 reads MDHEN; CDR2 reads SYDVKM. The ends were cut back, 10 bases at V and 1 base at J, with 13 bases in the middle. DNA of the CDR3: TGTGCCATCACCACTCAAGCGAACACTGAAGCTTTCTTT. Amino acids: CAITTQANTEAFF.

This clone was observed many times. This rearrangement joins TRBV29-1 to TRBJ2-1; a weak D match, TRBD1 (6 bases). Trimming took 6 bases from V and 15 from J, leaving 9 bases between them. CDR3 size: 8 residues. Per the germline V gene, CDR1 is SQVTM and CDR2 is ANQGSEA. The CDR3, as DNA: TGCAGCGTGCAGGGGCTGTTCTTC. Encoded protein: CSVQGLFF.

The J gene is TRBJ2-3, the V gene TRBV5-1; D is uncertain. Germline CDR1 reads SGHRS; CDR2 reads YFSETQ. Deletions cut 0 bases from V and 4 bases from J, with 15 bases between. The CDR3 totals 16 residues. CDR3 in amino acids: CASSLEGRPAADTQYF. CDR3 DNA: TGCGCCAGCAGCTTGGAGGGCAGGCCGGCGGCAGATACGCAGTATTTT.

The sample holds one count of this clone. The rearrangement links TRBV4-2 to TRBJ2-2, with 9 bases identical to TRBD1. The germline V gene encodes CDR1 LGHNA and CDR2 YNFKEQ. J was trimmed by 4 bases and V by 1 base; bases with no gene match: 7. The CDR3 has 17 amino acids. CDR3 loop: CASSQVGTGLSTGELFF. CDR3 DNA: TGTGCCAGCAGCCAAGTAGGGACAGGGTTGAGCACCGGGGAGCTGTTTTTT.

Worth noting for this clone: Distinct nucleotide sequences in the sample also encode this CDR3. V is TRBV19 and J is TRBJ2-3; TRBD2 might be the D (5 bases). The ends were cut back, 6 bases at V and 0 bases at J, with 10 bases in the middle. Per germline, CDR1 LNHDA and CDR2 SQIVND (reference sequence). The CDR3 covers 14 residues. CDR3 sequence reads: CASRPTGSTDTQYF. In DNA, the CDR3 is TGTGCCAGTAGACCGACGGGGAGCACAGATACGCAGTATTTT.

The V and J genes are TRBV9 and TRBJ2-7; 8 positions match TRBD2. This CDR3 contains 15 residues. After removal of 3 bases from V and 1 base from J, the junction contained 6 bases not matched to a gene. CDR1 is SGDLS, CDR2 YYNGEE, per germline. CDR3 protein: CASSGRGGGSYEQYF. DNA of the CDR3: TGTGCCAGCAGCGGAAGGGGCGGGGGGTCCTACGAGCAGTACTTC. Full variable domain (remainder filled in from reference TRBV9 and TRBJ2-7): DSGVTQTPKHLITATGQRVTLRCSPRSGDLSVYWYQQSLDQGLQFLIQYYNGEERAKGNILERFSAQQFPDLHSELNLSSLELGDSALYFCASSGRGGGSYEQYFGPGTRLTVT.

This chain uses TRBV28 with TRBJ1-5; no definite D call. This CDR3 has 12 amino acids. Trimming took off 6 bases at V and 11 bases at J, with 14 bases between the two ends. The germline V gene encodes CDR1 MDHEN and CDR2 SYDVKM. CDR3 amino acids: CASSRTAVSQHF. Here the CDR3 DNA reads TGTGCCAGCAGCCGAACTGCCGTGTCCCAGCATTTT.

J is TRBJ2-2 and V is TRBV29-1, with 9 positions matching TRBD1. CDR1 is SQVTM, CDR2 ANQGSEA, per germline. The CDR3 spans 13 residues. The junction had 6 bases not matched to a gene; V was cut back by 8 bases and J by 5 bases. The CDR3 region is CSSGQGGTGELFF. The CDR3 DNA sequence: TGCAGCTCGGGACAGGGAGGTACCGGGGAGCTGTTTTTT.

The chain combines TRBV20-1 with TRBJ1-2; the D gene is possibly TRBD1 (5 bases). Germline assignment: CDR1 DFQATT and CDR2 SNEGSKA (reference sequence). There are 11 residues in the CDR3. Trimming shortened V by 1 base and J by 9 bases, and 9 bases separated the two germline ends. The CDR3 DNA is TGCAGTGCTAGAGGGGGGGATAGCTACACCTTC. It encodes CSARGGDSYTF.

The chain recombines TRBV4-2 with TRBJ2-2; maybe TRBD2 (5 bases). Trimming shortened V by 0 bases and J by 6 bases, and 8 bases separated the two germline ends. CDR3 length: 14 residues. CDR1 and CDR2 from the germline V gene are LGHNA and YNFKEQ. Here the CDR3 DNA reads TGTGCCAGCAGCCAAGATTCCGGGGCCGGGGAGCTGTTTTTT. As protein: CASSQDSGAGELFF.

The chain links TRBV12-5 to TRBJ2-3; maybe TRBD1 (7 bases). The CDR3 totals 17 residues. Germline V lookup: CDR1 LGHNT, CDR2 FRNRAP. Between the trimmed V and J ends, which lost 0 bases and 2 bases, there was a span of 15 bases. CDR3 in DNA: TGTGCTAGTGGTTTGGTACTTTGGAGGGGGCTCACAGATACGCAGTATTTT. Residues: CASGLVLWRGLTDTQYF.

On this clone: The sample carries other DNA sequences with the same CDR3. The chain joins TRBV4-1 to TRBJ2-3; D gene ambiguous. Trimming took off 1 base at V and 1 base at J, with 9 bases between the two ends. Germline-derived CDR1 and CDR2 are MGHRA and YSYEKL. The CDR3 loop spans 15 amino acids. CDR3 region: CASSQVGSRTDTQYF. The CDR3 region has the DNA TGCGCCAGCAGCCAAGTGGGCTCACGCACAGATACGCAGTATTTT.

This clone was seen repeatedly, ten times or more. The chain links TRBV7-6 to TRBJ2-1; 10 bases match TRBD1. From germline, CDR1 is SGHVS and CDR2 FNYEAQ. Trimming cost V 5 bases and J 3 bases; bases outside gene matches: 7. The CDR3 totals 16 residues. CDR3 DNA: TGTGCCAGCAGCCCCGGCTGGACAGGGGGCTACAATGAGCAGTTCTTC. Translated: CASSPGWTGGYNEQFF.

V and J are TRBV19 and TRBJ2-7, with 9 positions matching TRBD1. The V gene's germline CDR1 is LNHDA and CDR2 SQIVND (reference sequence). V gave up 5 bases and J gave up 6 bases; unmatched junction bases: 11. The CDR3 has 15 residues. As DNA, the CDR3 is TGTGCCAGTAGTCGCCCGGGACAGGGCTTACCCGAGCAGTACTTC. Its protein product is CASSRPGQGLPEQYF.

With regard to this clone: At the DNA level, this CDR3 is encoded by other sequences in the same sample as well. The J gene is TRBJ2-1, the V gene TRBV5-1; no reliable D call. V was cut by 2 bases and J by 1 base, with 10 bases left in between. CDR1 SGHRS and CDR2 YFSETQ come from the germline V gene. CDR3 size: 15 residues. DNA for the CDR3: TGCGCCAGCAGCTTCTCCGTTGGGTCCTACAATGAGCAGTTCTTC. This sequence encodes CASSFSVGSYNEQFF.

A word on this clone: The sample holds other DNA sequences that translate to the same CDR3. The chain joins TRBV5-1 to TRBJ2-1, with 7 bases lining up with TRBD2. V shed 5 bases and J 1 base; nucleotides not matched to a gene: 6. Germline lookup yields CDR1 SGHRS and CDR2 YFSETQ. The CDR3 has 15 residues. The CDR3 DNA sequence: TGCGCCAGCAGTCGAAGTAGCGGGTCCTACAATGAGCAGTTCTTC. Encoded protein: CASSRSSGSYNEQFF.

The genes are TRBV18 and TRBJ1-1; TRBD1 is a possible D gene (6 bases). The CDR3 extends over 16 amino acids. Germline V gene lookup returns CDR1 KGHSH and CDR2 LQKENI. V shed 2 bases and J shed 8 bases, with 21 bases lying between them. CDR3 DNA sequence: TGTGCCAGCTCACCAACTCAGTCCGGGGGCACAATCGAAGCTTTCTTT. Protein sequence: CASSPTQSGGTIEAFF.